Listed here is a single T cell receptor (beta chain). This clonotype was found many times. The antigen this receptor binds is unknown. No base qualities exist here, and no much larger clone lies one base off it. The data were taken from a study of CD8+CD57+ T cells in acquired aplastic anemia listed by TCRdb under 2018. In terms of the full investigation: DNA extracted from sorted CD4+ and CD8+ cells had a mean of about 3.2 ug, with a range of about 0.19 to 30 ug. Mean read counts for healthy donor samples were around 10 million for CD4+ cells and some 11 million for CD8+ cells. General conclusions and limits of the study: CD8+ Simpson's diversity did not differ significantly between patients and healthy controls (P=0.060). Approximately 31 CD8+ CDR3 sequences were found in both patients and controls but appeared to be highly expressed in patients and within the immunodominant clones of the patients.

The study deep-sequenced TCR repertoires of sorted CD4+ and CD8+ blood T cells from severe aplastic anemia patients and healthy subjects. Ficoll-Paque density gradient centrifugation was used to isolate peripheral blood mononuclear cells. Before DNA extraction, CD4+ and CD8+ T cells were sorted by FACS or by magnetic beads. There are 14 amino acids in the CDR3, from cysteine to phenylalanine inclusive. Only CDR3 DNA remains: 42 bases, in frame from the first base. Based on the germline V gene (reference sequence), the CDR1 and CDR2 sequences are DFQATT and SNEGSKA. V was cut back by 6 bases and J by 5 bases, leaving a gap of 17 bases between them. Genomic DNA was used as template for profiling of TCR beta VDJ combinations and CDR3 sequences. TCR repertoire sequencing was run on an Illumina HiSeq 2000. In the source study's methods: Repertoire assessment relied on Simpson's diversity index, CDR3 size and DJ length profiles, and TRBV/TRBJ rearrangement plots. The most abundant DNA sequence in the deep sequencing data was defined as the immunodominant clone. CDR3 amino acid sequences were checked for sharing between subjects and were compared against published repertoires and the VDJdb database. The public reads were reanalyzed by TCRdb: fastp trimming at Q25, MiXCR alignment, in-frame beta chains only. Merged by CDR3 protein, the rows form single entries marked with the most common genes and DNA. TCRdb's processing, not the study's, gives the V and J calls here. The sample profile shows 350,000 to 450,000 distinct CDR3 sequences; roughly 64% of them were found once. The ten top clones hold more than 3.5% of the sample.

The V and J segments used are TRBV20-1 and TRBJ2-1; TRBD1 is a weak D gene call, 6 bases matching. Sequencing input: sorted CD4+, CD8+, or CD8+CD57+ T cells (not recorded which) from PBMCs. The source is a human donor in good health, serving as a control. The DNA sequence reads TGCAGTGCCCTCGCCCCGGACAGACACAATGAGCAGTTCTTC. Translated, this is CSALAPDRHNEQFF.